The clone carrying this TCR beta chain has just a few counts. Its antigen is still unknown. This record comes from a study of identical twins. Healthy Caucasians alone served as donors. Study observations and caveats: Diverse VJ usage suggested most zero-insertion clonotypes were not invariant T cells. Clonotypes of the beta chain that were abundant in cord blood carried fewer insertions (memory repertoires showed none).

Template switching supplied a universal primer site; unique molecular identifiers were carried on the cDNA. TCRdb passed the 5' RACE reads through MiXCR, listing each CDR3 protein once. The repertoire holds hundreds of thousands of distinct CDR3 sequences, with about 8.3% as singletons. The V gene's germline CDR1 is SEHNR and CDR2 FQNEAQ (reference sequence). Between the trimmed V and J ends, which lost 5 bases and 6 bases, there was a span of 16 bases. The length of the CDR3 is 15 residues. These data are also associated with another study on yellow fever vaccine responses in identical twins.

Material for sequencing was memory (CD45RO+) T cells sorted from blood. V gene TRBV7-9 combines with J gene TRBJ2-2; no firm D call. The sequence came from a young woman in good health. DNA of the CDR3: TGTGCCAGCAGCAGCCCAGAGCCCTTCGCCGGGGAGCTGTTTTTT. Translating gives CASSSPEPFAGELFF.